The clone carrying this T cell receptor beta chain was seen more than once but under ten times. As yet, its antigen is unknown. One entry per CDR3 protein results from TCRdb running MiXCR on the reads. The repertoire consists of hundreds of thousands of distinct CDR3 sequences, with 8% to 9.5% occurring once and the leading ten covering 3.5% to 4.5%. Looked up from germline, CDR1 is MDHEN and CDR2 is SYDVKM. This CDR3 is 14 amino acids long. The V gene lost 6 bases and the J gene lost 2 bases, with 11 bases spanning the gap. This sample stems from a study of T cell repertoires in cytomegalovirus infection. Study findings and constraints: Dominating the ex vivo response were HLA-C-restricted CMV-specific TCR beta clonotypes.

The source of this sequence is a human donor in good health (CMV status not recorded). Some clones in this sample may be carry-over from other donors' samples. The chain links TRBV28 to TRBJ1-3, with D maybe TRBD1 (5 bases). The sequenced sample consisted of PBMCs. This chain's CDR3 is CASSGGGAGNTIYF. In DNA, the CDR3 is TGTGCCAGCAGCGGGGGGGGGGCTGGAAACACCATATATTTT.